These 30 T cell receptor beta chains were all obtained from the same sample, sequenced in a study of shared clonotypes between healthy human individuals. Method: immunoSEQ multiplex PCR; TCRdb's copy keeps in-frame clones and lacks some. The sample holds around 2,000,000 clones, around 96% seen once. Naive CD8 populations comprised CD45RO-negative cells positively selected for CCR7, excluding terminally differentiated effector memory CD45RA+ cells. What was sequenced was naive CD8+ T cells sorted from blood. The origin of the receptors is a man in his late teens or twenties in good health.

This chain connects TRBV5-4 to TRBJ1-6, with no clear D. This CDR3 region has 17 residues. The V gene lost 0 bases and the J gene lost 0 bases, with 10 bases spanning the gap. CDR1 SGHNT and CDR2 YYREEE come from the germline V gene (reference sequence). Here the CDR3 DNA reads TGTGCCAGCAGCTTGGACGGCTCTAGCTCCTATAATTCACCCCTCCACTTT. Translating gives CASSLDGSSSYNSPLHF.

This chain joins TRBV28 and TRBJ2-1; 7 bases are a match to TRBD2. Losses at the gene ends were 10 bases for V and 0 bases for J; bases not matched to a gene: 6. There are 14 residues in the CDR3. Germline V CDR1 and CDR2: MDHEN, SYDVKM. CDR3 sequence (DNA): TGTGCCACCCTAGCGGACTACTCCTACAATGAGCAGTTCTTC. It codes for CATLADYSYNEQFF.

This sequence joins TRBV9 and TRBJ1-2; D remains ambiguous. Germline V CDR1 and CDR2: SGDLS, YYNGEE. This CDR3 has 14 amino acids. V was shortened by 3 bases and J by 3 bases, with 12 bases between the two germline ends. CDR3 loop: CASSASTADYGYTF. CDR3 DNA: TGTGCCAGCAGCGCCTCGACGGCGGACTATGGCTACACCTTC.

Written as DNA, the CDR3 is TGTGCCAGCGCCTCGGGACAGGGGTACGAGCAGTACTTC. It codes for CASASGQGYEQYF. J is TRBJ2-7 and V is TRBV27; TRBD1 agrees at 10 bases. V shed 8 bases, J shed 4 bases, and the junction held 5 bases outside the gene matches. The germline CDR1 and CDR2 sequences are MNHEY and SMNVEV (reference sequence). This CDR3 comprises 13 residues.

The gene calls are TRBV4-3 and TRBJ2-7; D could derive from TRBD1 or TRBD2 (5 bases each). The V end was cut by 0 bases, the J end by 4 bases, with 19 bases between. The germline V gene has CDR1 LGHNA and CDR2 YSLEER. The CDR3 length is 17 residues. In DNA form, the CDR3 reads TGCGCCAGCAGCCAAGATCTCGGGGCGCAGGGAGAATACGAGCAGTACTTC. Its translation: CASSQDLGAQGEYEQYF.

V and J are TRBV6-5 and TRBJ1-1; D is unclear. The V and J ends lost 6 bases and 7 bases respectively, with 18 bases between them. This CDR3 spans 14 amino acids. Germline CDR1 reads MNHEY; CDR2 reads SVGAGI. CDR3 amino acids: CASRGERVSVEAFF. The CDR3, as DNA: TGTGCCAGCAGGGGAGAAAGGGTATCGGTTGAAGCTTTCTTT.

CDR3 in DNA: TGTGCCAGCAGTTGGGGACCATCTTATCCGGTCACGCAGTATTTT. Its protein is CASSWGPSYPVTQYF. The V call is TRBV27, the J call TRBJ2-3; D may match TRBD1 or TRBD2 (5 bases each). Germline CDR1 is MNHEY and CDR2 is SMNVEV (reference sequence). The CDR3 runs 15 residues. The V end lost 4 bases, the J end lost 9 bases, and 20 bases lay between the germline ends.

This clone showed up just once. The chain combines TRBV20-1 with TRBJ1-2; unclear D gene. The CDR3 contains 11 residues. The V end was cut by 0 bases, the J end by 7 bases, with 6 bases between. Germline V lookup: CDR1 DFQATT, CDR2 SNEGSKA (reference sequence). CDR3 DNA sequence: TGCAGTGCTAGAGATCCCGGTGGCTACACCTTC. The encoded protein is CSARDPGGYTF.

Concerning this clone itself: In the same sample, other DNA sequences code for this CDR3. The V gene is TRBV5-6, the J gene TRBJ2-2; D gene uncertain. This CDR3 contains 12 residues. Germline V lookup: CDR1 SGHDT, CDR2 YYEEEE. Trimming cost V 5 bases and J 7 bases, with 9 bases left between them. The CDR3 nucleotides read TGTGCCAGCAGTTCATTAATCGGGGAGCTGTTTTTT. Its translation is CASSSLIGELFF. Full variable domain (outside the CDR3, taken from reference TRBV5-6 and TRBJ2-2): DAGVTQSPTHLIKTRGQQVTLRCSPKSGHDTVSWYQQALGQGPQFIFQYYEEEERQRGNFPDRFSGHQFPNYSSELNVNALLLGDSALYLCASSSLIGELFFGEGSRLTVL.

In the case of this clone: One end of the junction varies from germline; a read error may be responsible. The chain uses TRBV7-7 and TRBJ2-5, with 7 bases aligning to TRBD2. In germline, CDR1 is SSHAT, CDR2 FNYEAQ (reference sequence). This CDR3 has 13 residues. The CDR3 is CASSGDLEETQYF. In nucleotides, the CDR3 is TGTGCTAGCAGCGGGGATTTAGAGGAGACCCAGTACTTC.

The genes are TRBV5-1 and TRBJ2-1; D is ambiguous. This CDR3 is built from 18 residues. V was trimmed by 3 bases and J by 1 base, leaving 20 bases between them. CDR1 and CDR2 (germline): SGHRS, YFSETQ. CDR3 nucleotides: TGCGCCAGCAGCTCGGTCGCCGCTGTGACGAATTCCTACAATGAGCAGTTCTTC. As protein: CASSSVAAVTNSYNEQFF.

The rearrangement joins TRBV11-2 to TRBJ1-1, with D tentatively TRBD1 (5 bases). With 3 bases removed from V and 0 bases from J, the gap between germline ends came to 11 bases. The CDR3 runs 15 residues. CDR1 and CDR2 (germline): SGHAT, FQNNGV. The CDR3 DNA is TGTGCCAGCAGCTTTAGGGACGGAATGAACACTGAAGCTTTCTTT. It specifies CASSFRDGMNTEAFF.

The V call is TRBV7-9, the J call TRBJ2-1, with 10 bases matching TRBD1. The V and J ends lost 5 bases and 6 bases, in that order; junction bases with no gene match: 10. The germline gives CDR1 SEHNR, CDR2 FQNEAQ (reference sequence). The CDR3 has 16 amino acids. This chain's CDR3 is CASSTPDRGESNEQFF. The CDR3 coding sequence is TGTGCCAGCAGCACGCCGGACAGGGGGGAATCCAATGAGCAGTTCTTC.

This chain connects TRBV7-9 to TRBJ2-7; D not certain. Germline-derived CDR1 and CDR2 are SEHNR and FQNEAQ (reference sequence). The CDR3 sequence is 13 residues long. The V end lost 1 base, the J end lost 6 bases, and 10 bases lay between the germline ends. In DNA form, the CDR3 reads TGTGCCAGCAGCTTAGGGCTGGGTTCCGAGCAGTACTTC. It codes for CASSLGLGSEQYF.

The chain joins TRBV15 to TRBJ2-3, with TRBD2 matching over 9 bases. V gave up 3 bases and J gave up 3 bases; unmatched junction bases: 7. This CDR3 comprises 16 residues. From germline, CDR1 is LNHNV and CDR2 YYDKDF (reference sequence). CDR3 amino acids: CATSSHPGLATDTQYF. The CDR3 DNA reads as TGTGCCACCAGCAGTCATCCGGGACTAGCAACAGATACGCAGTATTTT.

The chain uses TRBV19 and TRBJ2-3; the D gene is possibly TRBD2 (5 bases). This CDR3 has 16 amino acids. The V end was cut by 5 bases, the J end by 3 bases, with 18 bases between. Per the germline V gene, CDR1 is LNHDA and CDR2 is SQIVND (reference sequence). The CDR3 loop reads CASSPQAEVGTDTQYF. The DNA of the CDR3 is TGTGCCAGTAGTCCCCAAGCGGAGGTGGGTACAGATACGCAGTATTTT.

The gene calls are TRBV4-1 and TRBJ1-2; 7 bases fit TRBD1. V was clipped by 6 bases and J by 3 bases; unmatched bases: 7. CDR1 is MGHRA, CDR2 YSYEKL, per germline. The CDR3 covers 14 residues. The CDR3 protein is CASRETGSDYGYTF. The CDR3 nucleotides read TGCGCCAGCAGGGAGACAGGGAGCGACTATGGCTACACCTTC.

The genes are TRBV4-1 and TRBJ2-1; 7 nucleotides match TRBD1. V lost 3 bases, J lost 10 bases, and 12 bases stayed unmatched. The V gene's germline CDR1 is MGHRA and CDR2 YSYEKL. This CDR3 spans 15 amino acids. The DNA of the CDR3 is TGCGCCAGCAGCCAGGGGACAGCTCCTTGGGAGGAGCAGTTCTTC. It encodes CASSQGTAPWEEQFF.

This clone occurred once. The CDR3 here is CASSVPGRDTQYF. In DNA form, the CDR3 reads TGTGCCAGCAGCGTCCCGGGGCGCGATACGCAGTATTTT. V gene TRBV9 combines with J gene TRBJ2-3; D may be TRBD1 or TRBD2 (5 bases each). Germline-derived CDR1 and CDR2 are SGDLS and YYNGEE. V was shortened by 2 bases and J by 6 bases, with 10 bases between the two germline ends. CDR3 length: 13 amino acids.

The CDR3 DNA sequence: TGTGCCAGCAGTTTCTCTACAGGGCTAGTTACCTACGAGCAGTACTTC. Translated, it gives CASSFSTGLVTYEQYF. The V and J genes are TRBV27 and TRBJ2-7, with D possibly matching TRBD1 (6 bases). The CDR3 sequence is 16 residues long. Germline CDR1 MNHEY, CDR2 SMNVEV (reference sequence). V lost 3 bases and J lost 2, with 17 bases in between.

The chain employs TRBV6-5 and TRBJ2-7, with TRBD2 identical over 7 bases. Per germline, CDR1 MNHEY and CDR2 SVGAGI. J gave up 7 bases and V 2 bases, and 5 bases lay outside the gene matches. The CDR3 is 13 residues long. CDR3 protein: CASSYGTKGEQYF. The CDR3 DNA follows: TGTGCCAGCAGTTACGGGACTAAGGGTGAGCAGTACTTC.

The chain combines TRBV7-9 with TRBJ2-1, with 13 bases aligning to TRBD2. The germline V gene has CDR1 SEHNR and CDR2 FQNEAQ (reference sequence). With V trimmed by 5 bases and J by 8 bases, 3 bases remained unmatched. CDR3 length equals 14 residues. Written as DNA, the CDR3 is TGTGCCAGCAGCCGGACTAGCGGGGGCGATGAGCAGTTCTTC. This encodes CASSRTSGGDEQFF.

V is TRBV7-9 and J is TRBJ2-1; perhaps D is TRBD1 or TRBD2 (5 bases each). The CDR3 covers 14 residues. The V end was cut by 5 bases, the J end by 3 bases, with 11 bases between. CDR1 and CDR2 from the germline V gene are SEHNR and FQNEAQ (reference sequence). In DNA, the CDR3 is TGTGCCAGCAGCCCATGGGACGACTACAATGAGCAGTTCTTC. It yields the protein CASSPWDDYNEQFF.

This chain links TRBV7-2 with TRBJ2-2; D ambiguous. There are 12 residues in the CDR3. Per germline, CDR1 SGHTA and CDR2 FQGNSA. Trimming removed 6 bases from V and 6 bases from J, with 8 bases in between. This chain's CDR3 is CASRPSPGELFF. In nucleotides, the CDR3 is TGTGCCAGCAGGCCCAGCCCCGGGGAGCTGTTTTTT.

The gene calls are TRBV9 and TRBJ2-2; D unresolved. The CDR3 extends over 14 amino acids. CDR1 and CDR2 (germline): SGDLS, YYNGEE. Deletions cut 0 bases from V and 9 bases from J, with 12 bases between. The CDR3 region is CASSVDWADRELFF. The CDR3 nucleotides read TGTGCCAGCAGCGTAGATTGGGCGGACCGGGAGCTGTTTTTT.

The J gene is TRBJ2-7, the V gene TRBV30, with D tentatively TRBD1 (6 bases). The CDR3 loop spans 12 amino acids. CDR1 is GTSNPN and CDR2 is SVGIG in the germline V gene (reference sequence). The V end was cut by 5 bases, the J end by 4 bases, with 12 bases between. The CDR3 DNA reads as TGTGCCTGGGCGACAGGAATTTACGAGCAGTACTTC. Encoded protein: CAWATGIYEQYF. Supplemented by reference TRBV30 and TRBJ2-7, the full variable domain reads SQTIHQWPATLVQPVGSPLSLECTVEGTSNPNLYWYRQAAGRGLQLLFYSVGIGQISSEVPQNLSASRPQDRQFILSSKKLLLSDSGFYLCAWATGIYEQYFGPGTRLTVT.

This chain uses TRBV13 with TRBJ1-2; tentative D call: TRBD1 (6 bases). V was cut by 5 bases and J by 5 bases, with 12 bases left in between. The germline gives CDR1 PRHDT, CDR2 FYEKMQ (reference sequence). The CDR3 extends over 13 amino acids. The CDR3 loop reads CASSLQGYYGYTF. The CDR3 coding sequence is TGTGCCAGCAGCCTACAGGGTTATTATGGCTACACCTTC.

This chain links TRBV27 with TRBJ2-5; 7 nucleotides agree with TRBD1. Germline lookup yields CDR1 MNHEY and CDR2 SMNVEV (reference sequence). The V segment lost 4 bases and the J segment 5 bases; nucleotides outside the gene matches: 10. CDR3 length: 15 amino acids. The CDR3 nucleotides read TGTGCCAGCAGTTCCTTGACAAGGGGGCGGGAGACCCAGTACTTC. It codes for CASSSLTRGRETQYF.

This clone occurred a few times. The identical CDR3 is also encoded by other nucleotide sequences in the sample. The V and J genes are TRBV27 and TRBJ1-5; D gene unclear. The CDR3 is made up of 13 amino acids. The germline V gene encodes CDR1 MNHEY and CDR2 SMNVEV (reference sequence). Trimming shortened V by 4 bases and J by 0 bases, and 4 bases separated the two germline ends. In DNA, the CDR3 is TGTGCCAGCAGTTCTCATAGCAATCAGCCCCAGCATTTT. Translating gives CASSSHSNQPQHF.

This clone has just one count. Within the sample, other DNA sequences also encode this same CDR3. The CDR3 DNA is TGTGCCAGCAGCCCCGGGGGCGAGCAGTACTTC. This gives the protein CASSPGGEQYF. The V and J genes are TRBV6-6 and TRBJ2-7; D is perhaps TRBD2 (6 bases). CDR3 size: 11 residues. V lost 6 bases, J lost 6 bases, and 9 bases lay in between. The V gene's germline CDR1 is MNHNY and CDR2 SVGAGI (reference sequence).